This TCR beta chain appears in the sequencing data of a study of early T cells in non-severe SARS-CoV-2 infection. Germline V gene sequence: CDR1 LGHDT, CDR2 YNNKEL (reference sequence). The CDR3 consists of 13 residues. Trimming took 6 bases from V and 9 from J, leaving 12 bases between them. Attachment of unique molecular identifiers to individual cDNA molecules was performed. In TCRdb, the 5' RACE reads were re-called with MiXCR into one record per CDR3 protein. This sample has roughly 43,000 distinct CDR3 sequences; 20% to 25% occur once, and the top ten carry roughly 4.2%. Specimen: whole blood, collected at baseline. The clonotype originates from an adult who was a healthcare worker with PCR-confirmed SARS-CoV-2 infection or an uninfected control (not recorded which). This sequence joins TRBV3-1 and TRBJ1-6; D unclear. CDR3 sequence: CASRPSGISPLHF. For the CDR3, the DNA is TGTGCCAGCAGGCCTTCCGGGATTTCACCCCTCCACTTT.